One T cell receptor (beta chain) is described in this entry. The data are from a study of T cell changes during pregnancy in multiple sclerosis. Sequenced by immunoSEQ multiplex PCR; TCRdb stores in-frame clones only, minus some. The table includes 45,000 to 55,000 clones, 92% detected once. The germline CDR1 and CDR2 sequences are SQVTM and ANQGSEA. The CDR3 extends over 16 amino acids. Trimming took 4 bases from V and 6 from J; bases not matched to a gene: 12. This receptor was taken from a female donor in good health, enrolled as a control in a pregnancy study. The chain combines TRBV29-1 with TRBJ2-2; 9 bases agree with TRBD2. Sample: CD4+ T cells from peripheral blood mononuclear cells, taken in the second trimester of pregnancy. CDR3 in amino acids: CSVGVAGVGVAGELFF. Written as DNA, the CDR3 is TGCAGCGTTGGAGTAGCGGGAGTTGGTGTCGCCGGGGAGCTGTTTTTT.